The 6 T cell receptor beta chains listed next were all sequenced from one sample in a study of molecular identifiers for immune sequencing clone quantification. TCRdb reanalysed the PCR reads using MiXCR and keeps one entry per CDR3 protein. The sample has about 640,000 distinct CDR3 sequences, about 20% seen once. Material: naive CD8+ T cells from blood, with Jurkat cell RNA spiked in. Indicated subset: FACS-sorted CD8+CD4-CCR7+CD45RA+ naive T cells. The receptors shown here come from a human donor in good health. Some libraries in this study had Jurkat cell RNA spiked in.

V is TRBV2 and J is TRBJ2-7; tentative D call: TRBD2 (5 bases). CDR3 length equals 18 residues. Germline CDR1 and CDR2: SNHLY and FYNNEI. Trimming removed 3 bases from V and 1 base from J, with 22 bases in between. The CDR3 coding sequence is TGTGCCAGCAGTGAGAGTTTGAGGGTTAACCCGCTTTCCTACGAGCAGTACTTC. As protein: CASSESLRVNPLSYEQYF.

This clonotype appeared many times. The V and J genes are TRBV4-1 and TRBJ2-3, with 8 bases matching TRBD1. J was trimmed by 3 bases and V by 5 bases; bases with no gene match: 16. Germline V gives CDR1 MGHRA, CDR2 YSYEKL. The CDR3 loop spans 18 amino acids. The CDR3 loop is CASSYPSRSDRETDTQYF. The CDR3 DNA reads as TGCGCCAGCAGCTATCCTTCACGATCGGACAGGGAAACAGATACGCAGTATTTT.

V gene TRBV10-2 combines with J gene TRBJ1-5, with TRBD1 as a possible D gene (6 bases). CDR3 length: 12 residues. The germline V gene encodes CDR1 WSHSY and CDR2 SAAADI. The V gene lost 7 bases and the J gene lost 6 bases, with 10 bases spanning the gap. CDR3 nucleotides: TGCGCCAGCACCACAGGGACTCAGCCCCAGCATTTT. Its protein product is CASTTGTQPQHF.

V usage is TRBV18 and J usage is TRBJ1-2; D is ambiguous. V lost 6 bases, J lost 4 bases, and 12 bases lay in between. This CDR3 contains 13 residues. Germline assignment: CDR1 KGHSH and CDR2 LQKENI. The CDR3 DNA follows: TGTGCCAGCTCTCCGGACGGAGTCTATGGCTACACCTTC. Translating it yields CASSPDGVYGYTF.

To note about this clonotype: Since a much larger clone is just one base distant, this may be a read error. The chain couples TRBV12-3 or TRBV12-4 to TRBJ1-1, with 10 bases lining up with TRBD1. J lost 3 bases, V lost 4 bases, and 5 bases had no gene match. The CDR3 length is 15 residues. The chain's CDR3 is CASSSTGGVDTEAFF. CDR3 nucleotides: TGTGCCAGCAGTTCGACAGGGGGCGTCGACACTGAAGCTTTCTTT.

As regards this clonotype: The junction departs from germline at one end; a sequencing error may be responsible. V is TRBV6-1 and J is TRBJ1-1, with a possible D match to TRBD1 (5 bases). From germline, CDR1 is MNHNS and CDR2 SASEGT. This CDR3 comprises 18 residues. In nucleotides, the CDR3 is TGTGCTAGCAGTGGGCGCGGGGAGAGACAGCCAATGAACACTGAAGCTTTCTTT. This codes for CASSGRGERQPMNTEAFF.